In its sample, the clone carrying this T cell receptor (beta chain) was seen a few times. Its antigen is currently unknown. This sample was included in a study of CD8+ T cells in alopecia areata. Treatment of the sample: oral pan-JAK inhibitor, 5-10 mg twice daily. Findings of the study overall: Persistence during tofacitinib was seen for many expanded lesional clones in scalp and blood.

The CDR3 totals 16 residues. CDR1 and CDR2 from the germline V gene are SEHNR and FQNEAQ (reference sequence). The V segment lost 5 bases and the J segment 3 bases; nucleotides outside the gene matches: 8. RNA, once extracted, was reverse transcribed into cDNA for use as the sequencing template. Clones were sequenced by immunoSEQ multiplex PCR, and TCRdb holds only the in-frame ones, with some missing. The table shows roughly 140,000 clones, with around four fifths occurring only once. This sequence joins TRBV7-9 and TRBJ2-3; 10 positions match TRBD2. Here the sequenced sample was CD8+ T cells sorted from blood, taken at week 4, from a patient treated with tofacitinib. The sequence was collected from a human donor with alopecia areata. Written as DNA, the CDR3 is TGTGCCAGCAGCGGTAGCGGGGGGATTGGAACAGATACGCAGTATTTT. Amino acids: CASSGSGGIGTDTQYF.